The 24 T cell receptor beta chains given below trace back to one sample, sequenced in a study of T cells in localized non-small cell lung cancer. Profiling relied on immunoSEQ multiplex PCR, and the TCRdb table lists in-frame clones only, not all of them. The sample contains around 9,000 clones, under 50% of which appear only once. This sample comprised lymph node tissue, obtained before any cancer treatment. Receptors were obtained from a woman aged 40-75 years with stage I lung adenocarcinoma.

This chain joins TRBV23-1 and TRBJ1-1; 8 nucleotides align to TRBD1. TRBV23-1 is noted as an ORF with a role that remains uncertain. The CDR3 extends over 14 amino acids. The junction had 8 bases not matched to a gene; V was cut back by 6 bases and J by 5 bases. CDR3 bases: TGCGCCAGCAGCCAAGAACAGGGGGGGACTGAAGCTTTCTTT. Protein sequence: CASSQEQGGTEAFF.

V is TRBV6-4 and J is TRBJ2-3; D is unclear. V was pared by 3 bases and J by 4 bases, with 14 bases between. Germline assignment: CDR1 MRHNA and CDR2 SNTAGT. The CDR3 covers 15 residues. The CDR3 loop reads CASSEVDLGADTQYF. The CDR3 nucleotides read TGTGCCAGCAGTGAAGTGGATCTAGGCGCAGATACGCAGTATTTT.

The V call is TRBV5-1, the J call TRBJ2-7, with no clear D. Germline lookup yields CDR1 SGHRS and CDR2 YFSETQ. Between the trimmed V and J ends, which lost 0 bases and 5 bases, there was a span of 12 bases. This CDR3 contains 14 residues. The CDR3 is CASSLDRNPNEQYF. CDR3 nucleotides: TGCGCCAGCAGCTTGGATCGGAATCCGAACGAGCAGTACTTC.

This clone was detected only a few times. The V gene is TRBV18, the J gene TRBJ2-1; unclear D gene. The length of the CDR3 is 14 residues. V was trimmed by 0 bases and J by 7 bases, leaving 10 bases between them. CDR1 and CDR2 from the germline V gene are KGHSH and LQKENI. The CDR3 spells CASSPPVGWNEQFF. The CDR3 DNA reads TGTGCCAGCTCACCACCGGTAGGTTGGAATGAGCAGTTCTTC.

This clone was detected only a few times. The V call is TRBV11-3, the J call TRBJ2-3; 7 bases fit TRBD2. Trimming cost V 3 bases and J 0 bases; bases outside gene matches: 3. CDR3 size: 15 residues. Germline V gene lookup returns CDR1 SGHNT and CDR2 YENEEA. The CDR3 loop is CASSLAGGSTDTQYF. In DNA form, the CDR3 reads TGTGCCAGCAGCTTGGCCGGGGGGAGCACAGATACGCAGTATTTT.

This chain uses TRBV6-8 with TRBJ2-7; 10 bases line up with TRBD1. Germline CDR1 MNHGY, CDR2 SAAAGT. V was pared by 7 bases and J by 6 bases, with 12 bases of the junction left unmatched. The CDR3 has 15 amino acids. CDR3 in amino acids: CASNPGDRGPLEQYF. For the CDR3, the DNA is TGTGCCAGCAACCCGGGGGACAGGGGCCCCCTCGAGCAGTACTTC.

The CDR3 spells CASSPMGPGETQYF. In DNA, the CDR3 is TGTGCCAGCAGCCCCATGGGGCCTGGAGAGACCCAGTACTTC. The chain is built from TRBV11-3 and TRBJ2-5, with D possibly TRBD1 on 5 matching bases. Germline CDR1 and CDR2: SGHNT and YENEEA. The CDR3 sequence is 14 residues long. V gave up 5 bases and J gave up 4 bases, with 14 bases separating them.

The chain joins TRBV19 to TRBJ1-2; D gene uncertain. V gave up 3 bases and J gave up 5 bases, with 25 bases separating them. Germline CDR1 LNHDA, CDR2 SQIVND (reference sequence). The CDR3 extends over 18 amino acids. CDR3 in amino acids: CASSITMAAYPLLYGYTF. Written as DNA, the CDR3 is TGTGCCAGTAGTATTACAATGGCAGCGTACCCACTACTATATGGCTACACCTTC.

The rearrangement uses TRBV29-1 and TRBJ2-5; D is perhaps TRBD1 (6 bases). Trimming stripped 7 bases from V and 2 bases from J, with 11 bases between. The CDR3 sequence is 12 residues long. Germline-derived CDR1 and CDR2 are SQVTM and ANQGSEA. The CDR3 spells CSAGDIQETQYF. CDR3 nucleotide sequence: TGCAGCGCAGGGGACATACAAGAGACCCAGTACTTC.

This chain joins TRBV30 and TRBJ1-5; D is possibly TRBD1 (6 bases). The CDR3 loop spans 15 amino acids. CDR1 and CDR2 (germline): GTSNPN, SVGIG (reference sequence). Deletions cut 2 bases from V and 3 bases from J, with 14 bases between. This CDR3 is CAWSNSGGLNQPQHF. CDR3 sequence (DNA): TGTGCCTGGAGTAATTCTGGGGGGCTCAATCAGCCCCAGCATTTT.

This chain joins TRBV29-1 and TRBJ1-1; 8 bases agree with TRBD1. After removal of 6 bases from V and 5 bases from J, the junction contained 8 bases not matched to a gene. Germline V gives CDR1 SQVTM, CDR2 ANQGSEA. The CDR3 spans 13 residues. This CDR3 is CSVEGQGATEAFF. CDR3 sequence (DNA): TGCAGCGTGGAGGGGCAGGGGGCAACTGAAGCTTTCTTT.

This clone was counted only a few times. The chain employs TRBV10-2 and TRBJ2-7; 7 positions agree with TRBD1. The CDR3 is 17 residues long. The J segment lost 2 bases and the V segment lost 6 bases, leaving 16 bases of the junction unmatched. The V gene's germline CDR1 is WSHSY and CDR2 SAAADI. CDR3 sequence: CASSETNPGQNAYEQYF. The CDR3 DNA reads as TGCGCCAGCAGCGAAACCAACCCGGGACAGAACGCCTACGAGCAGTACTTC.

This clone has only a few counts. The chain joins TRBV11-3 to TRBJ2-3; 7 bases are shared with TRBD2. Germline V gives CDR1 SGHNT, CDR2 YENEEA. The CDR3 consists of 15 residues. Trimming at V came to 4 bases and at J to 3 bases, leaving 7 bases not matched to a gene. The CDR3 loop reads CASSSVGGSTDTQYF. CDR3 bases: TGTGCCAGCAGCTCCGTGGGGGGGTCAACAGATACGCAGTATTTT.

This clone showed up just a few times. The chain recombines TRBV15 with TRBJ1-1; D is unclear. Germline V gene sequence: CDR1 LNHNV, CDR2 YYDKDF (reference sequence). Trimming shortened V by 1 base and J by 7 bases, and 13 bases separated the two germline ends. There are 14 residues in the CDR3. The chain's CDR3 is CATSRGGRTNEAFF. The DNA for the CDR3 is TGTGCCACCAGCAGAGGAGGACGGACTAATGAAGCTTTCTTT.

A few counts support this clone. The V and J genes are TRBV2 and TRBJ2-7, with a possible D match to TRBD2 (5 bases). Trimming removed 4 bases at V and 0 bases at J, with 7 bases between. The germline CDR1 and CDR2 sequences are SNHLY and FYNNEI. The CDR3 totals 13 residues. This chain's CDR3 is CASSGGLSYEQYF. CDR3 in DNA: TGTGCCAGCAGTGGAGGGCTCTCCTACGAGCAGTACTTC.

CDR3 protein: CASSKLGTNSYEQYF. The CDR3 bases are TGTGCCAGTTCCAAGTTGGGGACAAACTCCTACGAGCAGTACTTC. The chain has TRBV19 and TRBJ2-7, with D perhaps TRBD1 (6 bases). The CDR3 is 15 amino acids. The germline V gene encodes CDR1 LNHDA and CDR2 SQIVND (reference sequence). Trimming stripped 8 bases from V and 0 bases from J, with 17 bases between.

This clone was seen a handful of times. The chain combines TRBV1 with TRBJ2-7; TRBD1 was called by the table and not checked on the DNA. TRBV1 counts as a pseudogene. The CDR3 runs to 16 residues. The CDR3 DNA sequence: TGCGCCAGCAGCCAAGTAGGGGGGCAGGGGGCCTACGAGCAGTACTTC. As protein: CASSQVGGQGAYEQYF.

This clone was detected a few times. The J gene is TRBJ2-7, the V gene TRBV6-8; TRBD2 might be the D (5 bases). Trimming stripped 5 bases from V and 1 base from J, with 12 bases between. Germline-derived CDR1 and CDR2 are MNHGY and SAAAGT. This CDR3 is 14 amino acids long. The CDR3 reads CASSGGGLSYEQYF. For the CDR3, the DNA is TGTGCCAGCAGTGGAGGCGGGTTGTCCTACGAGCAGTACTTC.

The chain joins TRBV10-3 to TRBJ1-5; D not resolved. The germline gives CDR1 ENHRY, CDR2 SYGVKD. With 0 bases removed from V and 10 bases from J, the gap between germline ends came to 25 bases. The CDR3 runs 18 residues. CDR3 DNA: TGTGCCATCAGTGAGTCGACAACCAGGACCGCAGCAGGTGGTCCCCAGCATTTT. Translating gives CAISESTTRTAAGGPQHF.

The chain's CDR3 is CASSQDSTSGGRILTQYF. CDR3 coding DNA: TGCGCCAGCAGCCAAGATAGCACTAGCGGCGGTAGAATATTAACCCAGTACTTC. The chain carries TRBV1 and TRBJ2-5; the D call of TRBD2 is as the table states it, not checked on the DNA. TRBV1 is given as a pseudogene. This CDR3 has 18 residues.

V and J are TRBV12-5 and TRBJ1-2; possible D gene TRBD1, 6 bases. The CDR3 sequence is 15 residues long. CDR1 and CDR2 (germline): LGHNT, FRNRAP. The DNA of the CDR3 is TGTGCCAGCACCAGCGTCGGACAGATTAACTATGGCTACACCTTC. Translation: CASTSVGQINYGYTF.

This chain connects TRBV30 to TRBJ2-2; D might be TRBD1 (5 bases). The CDR3 runs to 13 residues. Between the trimmed V and J ends, which lost 7 bases and 4 bases, there was a span of 13 bases. The V gene's germline CDR1 is GTSNPN and CDR2 SVGIG (reference sequence). This chain's CDR3 is CAFDRLSTGELFF. The CDR3 coding sequence is TGTGCCTTTGACAGACTTAGCACCGGGGAGCTGTTTTTT. The full variable domain, its missing parts supplied by reference TRBV30 and TRBJ2-2, is SQTIHQWPATLVQPVGSPLSLECTVEGTSNPNLYWYRQAAGRGLQLLFYSVGIGQISSEVPQNLSASRPQDRQFILSSKKLLLSDSGFYLCAFDRLSTGELFFGEGSRLTVL.

The chain combines TRBV18 with TRBJ1-6; a possible D gene is TRBD1 (5 bases). The length of the CDR3 is 15 residues. Germline V CDR1 and CDR2: KGHSH, LQKENI. V lost 1 base, J lost 8 bases, and 12 bases lay in between. CDR3 sequence: CASSPQPGGDSPLHF. The CDR3 DNA reads TGTGCCAGCTCACCACAACCCGGGGGGGATTCACCCCTCCACTTT.

This chain connects TRBV19 to TRBJ2-2; D gene uncertain. Germline loops: CDR1 LNHDA, CDR2 SQIVND (reference sequence). There are 12 residues in the CDR3. Trimming removed 8 bases at V and 0 bases at J, with 4 bases between. The CDR3 DNA sequence: TGTGCCAGTGCCCCGAACACCGGGGAGCTGTTTTTT. It yields the protein CASAPNTGELFF.